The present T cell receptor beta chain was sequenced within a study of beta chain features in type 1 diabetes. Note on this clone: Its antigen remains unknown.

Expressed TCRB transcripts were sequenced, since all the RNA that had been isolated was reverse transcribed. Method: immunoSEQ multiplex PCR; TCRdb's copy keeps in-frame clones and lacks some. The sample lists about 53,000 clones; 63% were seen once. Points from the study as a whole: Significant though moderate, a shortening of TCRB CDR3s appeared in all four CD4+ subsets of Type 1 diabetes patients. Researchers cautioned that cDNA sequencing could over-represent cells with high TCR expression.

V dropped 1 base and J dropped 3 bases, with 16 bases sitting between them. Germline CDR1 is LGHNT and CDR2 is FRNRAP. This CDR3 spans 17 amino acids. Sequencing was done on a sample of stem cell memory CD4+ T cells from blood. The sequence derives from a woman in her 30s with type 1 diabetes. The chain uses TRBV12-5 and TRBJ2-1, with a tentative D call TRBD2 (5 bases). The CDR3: CASGLGGSASFYNEQFF. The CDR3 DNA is TGTGCTAGTGGTTTGGGAGGATCGGCTAGCTTCTACAATGAGCAGTTCTTC.